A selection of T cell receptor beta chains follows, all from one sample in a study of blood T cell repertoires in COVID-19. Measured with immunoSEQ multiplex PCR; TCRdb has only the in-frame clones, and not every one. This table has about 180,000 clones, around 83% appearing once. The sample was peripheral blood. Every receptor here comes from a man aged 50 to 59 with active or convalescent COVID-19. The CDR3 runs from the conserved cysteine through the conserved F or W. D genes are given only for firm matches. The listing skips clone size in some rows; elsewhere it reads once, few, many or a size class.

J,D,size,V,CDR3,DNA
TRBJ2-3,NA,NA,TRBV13,CASSFGQRSISADTQYF,TGTGCCAGCAGCTTTGGACAGAGGAGTATCAGCGCAGATACGCAGTATTTT
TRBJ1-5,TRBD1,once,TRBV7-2,CASSRPPGQGYSNQPQHF,TGTGCCAGCAGTAGACCGCCGGGACAGGGGTATAGCAATCAGCCCCAGCATTTT
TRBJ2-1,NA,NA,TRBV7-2,CASSAGVTSYNEQFF,TGTGCCAGCAGCGCAGGGGTAACCTCCTACAATGAGCAGTTCTTC
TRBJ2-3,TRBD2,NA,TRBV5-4,CASSHLAGPREDTQYF,TGTGCCAGCAGCCACCTAGCGGGCCCGAGGGAAGATACGCAGTATTTT
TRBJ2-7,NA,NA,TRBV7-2,CASSISYEQYF,TGTGCCAGCAGCATATCCTACGAGCAGTACTTC
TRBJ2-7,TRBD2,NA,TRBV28,CASSLFSGATYEQYF,TGTGCCAGCAGTTTATTTAGCGGGGCGACCTACGAGCAGTACTTC
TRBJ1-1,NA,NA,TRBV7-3,CASSLLARSTEAFF,TGTGCCAGCAGCTTATTGGCGAGGAGCACTGAAGCTTTCTTT
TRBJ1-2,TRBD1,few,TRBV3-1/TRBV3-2,CASSEGQGNYGYTF,TGTGCCAGCAGCGAAGGACAGGGGAACTATGGCTACACCTTC
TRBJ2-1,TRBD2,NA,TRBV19,CASSSGLDNEQFF,TGTGCCAGTAGCTCGGGACTAGACAATGAGCAGTTCTTC
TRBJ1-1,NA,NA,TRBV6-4,CASRQSLNTEAFF,TGTGCCAGCAGACAGAGTCTGAACACTGAAGCTTTCTTT
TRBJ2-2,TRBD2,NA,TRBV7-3,CASRLAGNTGELFF,TGTGCCAGCAGACTAGCGGGTAACACCGGGGAGCTGTTTTTT
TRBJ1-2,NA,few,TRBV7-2,CASSPRALRDGYTF,TGTGCCAGCAGCCCACGAGCCCTGAGGGATGGCTACACCTTC
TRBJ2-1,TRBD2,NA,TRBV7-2,CASSLEGTSGPNEQFF,TGTGCCAGCAGCTTAGAGGGGACTAGCGGCCCTAATGAGCAGTTCTTC
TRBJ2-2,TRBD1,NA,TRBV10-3,CAISDPGQGLTGELFF,TGTGCCATCAGTGACCCGGGACAGGGTCTCACCGGGGAGCTGTTTTTT
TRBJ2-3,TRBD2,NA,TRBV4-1,CASSLGLAGGTDTQYF,TGCGCCAGCAGCCTGGGACTAGCGGGGGGGACAGATACGCAGTATTTT
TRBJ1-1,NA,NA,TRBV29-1,CSCKGYTEAFF,TGCAGCTGTAAGGGGTACACTGAAGCTTTCTTT
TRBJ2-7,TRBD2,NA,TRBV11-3,CASSQTSGSAYEQYF,TGTGCCAGCAGCCAAACTAGCGGGAGTGCCTACGAGCAGTACTTC
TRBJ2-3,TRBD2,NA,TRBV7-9,CASSAGTSGGFTDTQYF,TGTGCCAGCAGCGCCGGGACTAGCGGGGGTTTCACAGATACGCAGTATTTT
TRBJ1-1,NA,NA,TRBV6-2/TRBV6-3,CASSYSRTEAFF,TGTGCCAGCAGTTACTCGAGGACTGAAGCTTTCTTT
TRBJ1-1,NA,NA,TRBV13,CASSSGGEAFF,TGTGCCAGCAGCTCGGGAGGGGAAGCTTTCTTT
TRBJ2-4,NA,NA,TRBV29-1,CSVGAGENIQYF,TGCAGCGTTGGAGCTGGAGAAAACATTCAGTACTTC
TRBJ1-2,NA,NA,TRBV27,CASSSGGRDYGYTF,TGTGCCAGCAGTTCCGGGGGGCGGGACTATGGCTACACCTTC
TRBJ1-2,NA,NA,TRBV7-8,CASTRPSGYTF,TGTGCCAGCACCCGCCCCAGTGGCTACACCTTC
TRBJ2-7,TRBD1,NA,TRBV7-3,CASSLTGTGKYEQYF,TGTGCCAGCAGCCTCACCGGGACAGGAAAATACGAGCAGTACTTC
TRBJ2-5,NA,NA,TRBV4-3,CASSQTGVETQYF,TGCGCCAGCAGCCAAACCGGGGTAGAGACCCAGTACTTC
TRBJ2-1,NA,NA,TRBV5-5,CASSLGLDSYNEQFF,TGTGCCAGCAGCTTGGGACTAGACAGTTACAATGAGCAGTTCTTC
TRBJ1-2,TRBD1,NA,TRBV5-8,CASSFLDRGRGYTF,TGTGCCAGCAGCTTTCTGGACAGGGGGCGAGGCTACACCTTC
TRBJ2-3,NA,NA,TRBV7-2,CASSLVAGARTQYF,TGTGCCAGCAGCTTAGTGGCGGGGGCCCGAACGCAGTATTTT
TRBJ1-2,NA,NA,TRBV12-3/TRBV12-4,CASSLGTWNGYTF,TGTGCCAGCAGTTTAGGGACATGGAATGGCTACACCTTC
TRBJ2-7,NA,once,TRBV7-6,CASSLARVGEQYF,TGTGCCAGCAGCTTAGCCAGGGTGGGCGAGCAGTACTTC
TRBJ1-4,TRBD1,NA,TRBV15,CATSSRDRGIGKLFF,TGTGCCACCAGCAGCCGGGACAGGGGAATCGGAAAACTGTTTTTT
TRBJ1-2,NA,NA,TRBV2,CASRLNYGYTF,TGTGCCAGCAGACTAAACTATGGCTACACCTTC
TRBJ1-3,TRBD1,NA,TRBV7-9,CASSRGQGDTIYF,TGTGCCAGCAGCCGGGGACAGGGGGACACCATATATTTT
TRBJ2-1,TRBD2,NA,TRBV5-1,CASRGLAGERSYNEQFF,TGCGCCAGCAGAGGACTAGCGGGAGAGAGATCCTACAATGAGCAGTTCTTC
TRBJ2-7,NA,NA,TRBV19,CASSMGRAGTYEQYF,TGTGCCAGTAGTATGGGTCGTGCCGGGACCTACGAGCAGTACTTC
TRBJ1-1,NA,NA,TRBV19,CASWGLLNTEAFF,TGTGCCAGTTGGGGGCTGTTGAACACTGAAGCTTTCTTT
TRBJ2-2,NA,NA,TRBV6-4,CASSDSEGAAGELFF,TGTGCCAGCAGTGACTCGGAGGGAGCGGCCGGGGAGCTGTTTTTT
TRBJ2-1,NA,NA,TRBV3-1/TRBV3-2,CASSHSGEYNEQFF,TGTGCCAGCAGCCATTCGGGAGAATACAATGAGCAGTTCTTC
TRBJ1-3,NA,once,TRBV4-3,CASASYRGNTIYF,TGCGCCAGCGCATCTTACAGGGGAAACACCATATATTTT
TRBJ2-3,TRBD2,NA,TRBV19,CASSPRASGSTDTQYF,TGTGCCAGTAGTCCCCGGGCTAGCGGTAGCACAGATACGCAGTATTTT
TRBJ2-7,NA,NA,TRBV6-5,CASSRDDYEQYF,TGTGCCAGTTCCCGGGATGACTACGAGCAGTACTTC
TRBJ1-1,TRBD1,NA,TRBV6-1,CASREDRAPNTEAFF,TGTGCCAGCAGGGAAGACAGGGCCCCGAACACTGAAGCTTTCTTT
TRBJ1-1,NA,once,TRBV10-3,CAISVNQGQVNTEAFF,TGTGCCATCAGTGTTAATCAGGGTCAGGTGAACACTGAAGCTTTCTTT
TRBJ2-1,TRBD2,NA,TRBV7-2,CASSLGGGRAGNEQFF,TGTGCCAGCAGCTTAGGCGGCGGGAGGGCGGGGAATGAGCAGTTCTTC
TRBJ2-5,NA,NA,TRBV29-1,CSVEERRQDQYF,TGCAGCGTTGAAGAAAGGAGACAGGACCAGTACTTC
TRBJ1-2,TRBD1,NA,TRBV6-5,CASSYSRDSYGYTF,TGTGCCAGCAGTTACTCGAGGGACAGTTATGGCTACACCTTC
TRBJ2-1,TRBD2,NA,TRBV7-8,CASSPNIGGRWNEQFF,TGTGCCAGCAGCCCTAACATCGGCGGGAGGTGGAATGAGCAGTTCTTC
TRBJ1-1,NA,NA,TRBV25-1,CASSEYHMMNTEAFF,TGTGCCAGCAGTGAATACCACATGATGAACACTGAAGCTTTCTTT
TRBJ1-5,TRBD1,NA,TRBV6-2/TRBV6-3,CASSYVTGTGSSNQPQHF,TGTGCCAGCAGTTACGTCACCGGGACAGGCTCTAGCAATCAGCCCCAGCATTTT
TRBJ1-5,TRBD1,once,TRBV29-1,CSTRDRDQPQHF,TGCAGCACCAGGGACAGGGATCAGCCCCAGCATTTT
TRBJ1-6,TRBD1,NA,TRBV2,CATSQTGFNSPLHF,TGTGCCACCTCTCAGACAGGGTTCAATTCACCCCTCCACTTT
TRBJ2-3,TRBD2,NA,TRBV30,CACVPGLHRADTQYF,TGTGCCTGTGTTCCGGGACTACATCGTGCAGATACGCAGTATTTT
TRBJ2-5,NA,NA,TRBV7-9,CASSPGPGVGEETQYF,TGTGCCAGCAGTCCGGGGCCAGGGGTTGGGGAAGAGACCCAGTACTTC